This T cell receptor beta chain was identified during a study of blood T cell repertoires in COVID-19. Study as a whole: The origin of the acute and convalescent COVID-19 samples was the United States, Italy and Spain. Sources were T cells, B-cell-depleted T cells, or PBMCs; the material itself was cDNA or gDNA.

The authors' processing: Reference gene primer amplification in the assay estimated nucleated cell counts. Sequenced by immunoSEQ multiplex PCR; TCRdb stores in-frame clones only, minus some. V and J calls and clone size come straight from that table; D and trimming were deduced from the DNA. The sample yields around 70,000 clones, 80% to 90% seen once. V was cut by 2 bases and J by 1 base, with 10 bases left in between. Germline CDR1 reads SGHRS; CDR2 reads YFSETQ. The CDR3 consists of 14 residues. This TCR was recovered from a woman older than 75 with active or convalescent COVID-19. V gene TRBV5-1 combines with J gene TRBJ2-7; D not certain. The sequenced sample consisted of peripheral blood. CDR3 sequence: CASSFYSGSYEQYF. CDR3 sequence (DNA): TGCGCCAGCAGCTTTTACTCCGGGTCCTACGAGCAGTACTTC.